The next 8 T cell receptor beta chains were all read from a single sample in a study of blood T cell repertoires in COVID-19. Only in-frame clones appear in the TCRdb table, and some are missing; sequencing was by immunoSEQ multiplex PCR. The repertoire has roughly 140,000 clones, approximately 84% of them found once; the top ten carry 2.2%. Sequences were obtained from peripheral blood. The source is a man between 65 and 80 years old with acute or convalescent COVID-19.

This chain joins TRBV24-1 and TRBJ2-6, with D maybe TRBD2 (5 bases). The CDR3 covers 13 residues. V lost 12 bases to trimming and J lost 1 base, with 9 bases between them. Germline CDR1 reads KGHDR; CDR2 reads SFDVKD. CDR3 sequence: CAAGVSGANVLTF. CDR3 nucleotide sequence: TGTGCCGCCGGGGTGTCTGGGGCCAACGTCCTGACTTTC.

J is TRBJ1-1 and V is TRBV5-4; D is perhaps TRBD1 (6 bases). V lost 3 bases and J lost 4, with 10 bases in between. This CDR3 spans 13 amino acids. The germline V gene encodes CDR1 SGHNT and CDR2 YYREEE (reference sequence). The CDR3 DNA follows: TGTGCCAGCAGCTGGGACACCTCCACTGAAGCTTTCTTT. It yields the protein CASSWDTSTEAFF.

The J gene is TRBJ2-7, the V gene TRBV12-5; D may be TRBD1 (5 bases). With 6 bases removed from V and 4 bases from J, the gap between germline ends came to 13 bases. CDR1 is LGHNT and CDR2 is FRNRAP in the germline V gene. The CDR3 contains 13 residues. CDR3 loop: CASGTGMSYEQYF. The CDR3 nucleotides are TGTGCTAGTGGAACAGGAATGTCATACGAGCAGTACTTC. Supplemented by reference TRBV12-5 and TRBJ2-7, the full variable domain reads DARVTQTPRHKVTEMGQEVTMRCQPILGHNTVFWYRQTMMQGLELLAYFRNRAPLDDSGMPKDRFSAEMPDATLATLKIQPSEPRDSAVYFCASGTGMSYEQYFGPGTRLTVT.

The CDR3 protein is CSASHRGAAGANVLTF. CDR3 in DNA: TGCAGTGCTAGTCATCGGGGGGCGGCTGGGGCCAACGTCCTGACTTTC. The chain links TRBV20-1 to TRBJ2-6, with D perhaps matching TRBD2 (7 bases). CDR1 DFQATT and CDR2 SNEGSKA come from the germline V gene (reference sequence). Trimming took 3 bases from V and 2 from J, leaving 14 bases between them. CDR3 length: 16 amino acids.

In DNA form, the CDR3 reads TGTGCCAGCAGCGTGGGGAGGGGCCCTATCTCAGATACGCAGTATTTT. Protein sequence: CASSVGRGPISDTQYF. This chain joins TRBV9 and TRBJ2-3; 7 bases map to TRBD2. V shed 2 bases and J 4 bases; nucleotides not matched to a gene: 10. Germline CDR1 SGDLS, CDR2 YYNGEE. This CDR3 is 16 amino acids long.

This chain uses TRBV19 with TRBJ2-7, with 8 bases identical to TRBD1. From germline, CDR1 is LNHDA and CDR2 SQIVND (reference sequence). V shed 10 bases, J shed 3 bases, and the junction held 11 bases outside the gene matches. CDR3 length equals 14 residues. This chain's CDR3 is CATVPGQGFYEQYF. The CDR3 region has the DNA TGTGCCACGGTCCCAGGACAGGGTTTCTACGAGCAGTACTTC.

V usage is TRBV18 and J usage is TRBJ1-4; D is unresolved. The CDR3 length is 13 residues. Deletions cut 2 bases from V and 8 bases from J, with 9 bases between. Germline V gene data show CDR1 as KGHSH and CDR2 as LQKENI. Here the CDR3 DNA reads TGTGCCAGCTCACCATCTGGAGGGGAAAAACTGTTTTTT. Translation gives CASSPSGGEKLFF.

The sample holds one count of this clone. The chain couples TRBV3-1 (or the pseudogene TRBV3-2) to TRBJ2-2; TRBD1 matches 9 bases. The CDR3 extends over 16 amino acids. The V and J ends lost 1 base and 4 bases, in that order; junction bases with no gene match: 4. Germline V gene sequence: CDR1 LGHDT, CDR2 YNNKEL (reference sequence). CDR3 protein: CASSQVGQGGTGELFF. The CDR3 region has the DNA TGTGCCAGCAGCCAAGTGGGACAGGGAGGCACCGGGGAGCTGTTTTTT.